These 11 T cell receptor beta chains share one sample of origin, sequenced in a study of shared clonotypes between healthy human individuals. Method: immunoSEQ multiplex PCR; TCRdb's copy keeps in-frame clones and lacks some. The sample lists millions of clones, more than 80% occurring once. Sequencing input: naive CD4+ T cells sorted from blood. The subset: CD45RA+ positively selected. Every receptor here comes from a man younger than 30 in good health.

V is TRBV30 and J is TRBJ1-2, with TRBD1 as a possible D gene (5 bases). Germline-derived CDR1 and CDR2 are GTSNPN and SVGIG (reference sequence). The length of the CDR3 is 17 residues. The ends were cut back, 0 bases at V and 3 bases at J, with 20 bases in the middle. CDR3 sequence reads: CAWSVLPGRGFDYGYTF. CDR3 nucleotides: TGTGCCTGGAGTGTACTCCCAGGGCGAGGGTTCGACTATGGCTACACCTTC.

The chain uses TRBV6-4 and TRBJ2-2; a possible D gene is TRBD1 (5 bases). Trimming stripped 1 base from V and 1 base from J, with 10 bases between. In germline, CDR1 is MRHNA, CDR2 SNTAGT. The CDR3 runs to 16 residues. This chain's CDR3 is CASSDWGGQNTGELFF. The CDR3 nucleotides are TGTGCCAGCAGTGACTGGGGTGGACAGAACACCGGGGAGCTGTTTTTT.

The chain links TRBV19 to TRBJ2-3, with a possible D match to TRBD2 (6 bases). Per germline, CDR1 LNHDA and CDR2 SQIVND (reference sequence). The V and J ends lost 6 bases and 2 bases respectively, with 12 bases between them. The CDR3 runs to 14 residues. CDR3 in amino acids: CASSRDSHTDTQYF. CDR3 sequence (DNA): TGTGCCAGTAGCCGGGACTCCCACACAGATACGCAGTATTTT. Based on the CDR3 plus reference TRBV19 and TRBJ2-3, the full variable domain is DGGITQSPKYLFRKEGQNVTLSCEQNLNHDAMYWYRQDPGQGLRLIYYSQIVNDFQKGDIAEGYSVSREKKESFPLTVTSAQKNPTAFYLCASSRDSHTDTQYFGPGTRLTVL.

Only one count was recorded for this clone. The chain joins TRBV5-4 to TRBJ1-2; 8 positions match TRBD1. Germline V gives CDR1 SGHNT, CDR2 YYREEE (reference sequence). Trimming removed 2 bases from V and 7 bases from J; junction bases left unmatched: 10. CDR3 size: 15 residues. Here the CDR3 DNA reads TGTGCCAGCAGCTTCGAAAGCGACAGGGGTCGTGGCTACACCTTC. This codes for CASSFESDRGRGYTF.

The rearrangement links TRBV6-1 to TRBJ2-7; TRBD2 matches 10 bases. Germline CDR1 reads MNHNS; CDR2 reads SASEGT. CDR3 length: 15 amino acids. After removal of 3 bases from V and 6 bases from J, the junction contained 8 bases not matched to a gene. CDR3 DNA: TGTGCCAGCAGTGAGACCAGCGGGGGGGCCGCCGAGCAGTACTTC. Translation: CASSETSGGAAEQYF.

The rearrangement uses TRBV27 and TRBJ2-2, with TRBD2 matching over 9 bases. This CDR3 spans 15 amino acids. The J segment lost 6 bases and the V segment lost 5 bases, leaving 7 bases of the junction unmatched. The germline CDR1 and CDR2 sequences are MNHEY and SMNVEV (reference sequence). The CDR3 nucleotides are TGTGCCAGCAGTGTAACCGGGACTAGCCCCGGGGAGCTGTTTTTT. As protein: CASSVTGTSPGELFF.

DNA of the CDR3: TGTGCCAGCAGTGTTCAGGCGGGAGCCGCCACAGATACGCAGTATTTT. Its translation is CASSVQAGAATDTQYF. The V and J genes are TRBV2 and TRBJ2-3, with 7 bases lining up with TRBD2. This CDR3 comprises 16 residues. With V trimmed by 4 bases and J by 2 bases, 9 bases remained unmatched. Germline V gene sequence: CDR1 SNHLY, CDR2 FYNNEI. The full variable domain, its missing parts supplied by reference TRBV2 and TRBJ2-3, is EPEVTQTPSHQVTQMGQEVILRCVPISNHLYFYWYRQILGQKVEFLVSFYNNEISEKSEIFDDQFSVERPDGSNFTLKIRSTKLEDSAMYFCASSVQAGAATDTQYFGPGTRLTVL.

V and J are TRBV28 and TRBJ2-1; D not certain. Germline lookup yields CDR1 MDHEN and CDR2 SYDVKM. There are 12 residues in the CDR3. Trimming stripped 3 bases from V and 12 bases from J, with 12 bases between. The chain's CDR3 is CASSFLPWGQFF. The DNA for the CDR3 is TGTGCCAGCAGTTTTTTGCCATGGGGGCAGTTCTTC. Supplemented by reference TRBV28 and TRBJ2-1, the full variable domain reads DVKVTQSSRYLVKRTGEKVFLECVQDMDHENMFWYRQDPGLGLRLIYFSYDVKMKEKGDIPEGYSVSREKKERFSLILESASTNQTSMYLCASSFLPWGQFFGPGTRLTVL.

V usage is TRBV5-1 and J usage is TRBJ1-1, with a tentative D call TRBD1 (6 bases). The CDR3 sequence is 14 residues long. Germline loops: CDR1 SGHRS, CDR2 YFSETQ. V dropped 8 bases and J dropped 3 bases, with 17 bases sitting between them. The CDR3 sequence is CASGTGGADTEAFF. CDR3 sequence (DNA): TGCGCCAGTGGGACGGGGGGCGCGGACACTGAAGCTTTCTTT. Drawing the rest from reference TRBV5-1 and TRBJ1-1, the complete variable domain is KAGVTQTPRYLIKTRGQQVTLSCSPISGHRSVSWYQQTPGQGLQFLFEYFSETQRNKGNFPGRFSGRQFSNSRSEMNVSTLELGDSALYLCASGTGGADTEAFFGQGTRLTVV.

The chain employs TRBV18 and TRBJ2-7; TRBD2 matches at 7 bases. The germline CDR1 and CDR2 sequences are KGHSH and LQKENI. The CDR3 spans 13 residues. With 3 bases clipped from V and 6 bases from J, the junction kept 5 bases outside the gene matches. As DNA, the CDR3 is TGTGCCAGCTCACCCCTCCGGGAGGTCGAGCAGTACTTC. Its translation is CASSPLREVEQYF.

This clone turned up a few times. This chain uses TRBV18 with TRBJ2-7, with 7 bases aligning to TRBD2. The CDR3 length is 13 residues. CDR1 and CDR2 (germline): KGHSH, LQKENI. J gave up 3 bases and V 3 bases, and 2 bases lay outside the gene matches. For the CDR3, the DNA is TGTGCCAGCTCACCGGTAGCGGGCTACGAGCAGTACTTC. It yields the protein CASSPVAGYEQYF.